Listed here is a single T cell receptor beta chain. Its antigen remains unidentified. This sample stems from a study of cytotoxic CD8 clonotypes in ibrutinib-treated CLL. Study-wide context: Response material was collected after a median around 12 months of treatment, range 6 to 36.

Sequencing sought depths of 1 in 200,000 to 1 in 1 million T cells. Data came from immunoSEQ multiplex PCR; TCRdb stores just in-frame clones and leaves some out. The sample lists nearly 300,000 clones, 65% to 85% occurring once. Germline CDR1 reads SGHTA; CDR2 reads FQGNSA. CDR3 length: 17 amino acids. Trimming took 5 bases from V and 5 from J; bases not matched to a gene: 9. Study outcomes and limitations: Against age-matched healthy donors, baseline clonality ran higher and tracked circulating CD8+ T-cell counts. The study found clonality rose at ibrutinib response, then fell toward baseline at progression.

The receptor comes from a human donor with chronic lymphocytic leukemia. Sequenced material: PBMCs, taken at disease progression, from a patient treated with ibrutinib. The chain combines TRBV7-2 with TRBJ2-2, with 12 bases fitting TRBD1. The CDR3 region is CASSTRGQGARTGELFF. CDR3 nucleotides: TGTGCCAGCAGCACCCGGGGACAGGGGGCGAGGACCGGGGAGCTGTTTTTT.